This T cell receptor beta chain originates from a study of post-analysis software for immune sequencing data. Whole-study context: The cohort encompassed relapsing-remitting, secondary progressive and progressive-relapsing multiple sclerosis disease courses.

cDNA libraries for TCR beta contained unique molecular identifiers. T cells numbering about 1 to 10 million gave rise to 400,000 to 550,000 cDNA molecules. TCRdb processed the PCR reads anew with MiXCR; each CDR3 protein has one entry. The repertoire includes 500,000 to 600,000 distinct CDR3 sequences, roughly 46% of them detected once, and approximately 1.7% sits in the top ten. With respect to this clonotype: As yet, its antigen is unknown.

The germline gives CDR1 LGHDT, CDR2 YNNKEL (reference sequence). The CDR3 contains 13 residues. V lost 1 base to trimming and J lost 3 bases, with 5 bases between them. Points from the study as a whole: Significantly lower normalized Chao1 diversity was seen in multiple sclerosis patients than in controls. TRBV5-6, TRBV5-1 and TRBV20-1 belonged to a set of roughly 5 TRBV segments that were more frequent in patients than controls.

This chain connects TRBV3-1 to TRBJ2-3; D is ambiguous. This TCR was sampled from a girl aged 10-17 years with multiple sclerosis. Sample: blood. Here the CDR3 reads CASSQVGTDTQYF. Written as DNA, the CDR3 is TGTGCCAGCAGCCAAGTGGGGACAGATACGCAGTATTTT.